This TCR beta chain was documented in a study of blood T cell repertoires in COVID-19. Germline loops: CDR1 SNHLY, CDR2 FYNNEI. This CDR3 has 17 amino acids. Trimming shortened V by 3 bases and J by 7 bases, and 24 bases separated the two germline ends. The table came from immunoSEQ multiplex PCR; TCRdb's copy has only in-frame clones and leaves some out. The table shows 95,000 to 150,000 clones, with about 70% occurring only once. This clone was counted once. The sequence was obtained from a man in his 60s with acute or convalescent COVID-19. The chain employs TRBV2 and TRBJ1-2; unclear D gene. The material sequenced was peripheral blood. In DNA form, the CDR3 reads TGTGCCAGCAGTGATTTCGTTGGGAGGGAAAGAACTCGTGGCTACACCTTC. Translating gives CASSDFVGRERTRGYTF. Full variable domain (outside the CDR3, taken from reference TRBV2 and TRBJ1-2): EPEVTQTPSHQVTQMGQEVILRCVPISNHLYFYWYRQILGQKVEFLVSFYNNEISEKSEIFDDQFSVERPDGSNFTLKIRSTKLEDSAMYFCASSDFVGRERTRGYTFGSGTRLTVV.